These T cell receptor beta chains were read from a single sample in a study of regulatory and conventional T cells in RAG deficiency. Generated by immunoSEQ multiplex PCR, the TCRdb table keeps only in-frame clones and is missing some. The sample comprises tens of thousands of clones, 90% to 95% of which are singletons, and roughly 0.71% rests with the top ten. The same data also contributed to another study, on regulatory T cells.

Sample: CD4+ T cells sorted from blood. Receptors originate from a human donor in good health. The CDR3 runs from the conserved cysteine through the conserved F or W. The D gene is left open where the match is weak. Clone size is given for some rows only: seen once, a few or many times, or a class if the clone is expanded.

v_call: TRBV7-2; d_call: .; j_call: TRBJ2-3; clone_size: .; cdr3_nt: TGTGCCAGCAGCTCCGGGACTTACACAGATACGCAGTATTTT; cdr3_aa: CASSSGTYTDTQYF
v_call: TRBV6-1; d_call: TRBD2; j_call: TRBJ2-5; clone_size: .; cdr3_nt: TGTGCCAGCAGTGAAACAGGGGTAGCGGGAGCCTTTGGCGGAGAGACCCAGTACTTC; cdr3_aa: CASSETGVAGAFGGETQYF
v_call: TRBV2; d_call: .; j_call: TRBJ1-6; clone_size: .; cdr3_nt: TGTGCCAGCAGCCTGATGGATCCCGACTTCTCACCCCTCCACTTT; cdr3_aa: CASSLMDPDFSPLHF
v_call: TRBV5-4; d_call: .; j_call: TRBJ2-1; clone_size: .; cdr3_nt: TGTGCCAGCAGCTTGGCCCGCGGCCGCTCCTACAATGAGCAGTTCTTC; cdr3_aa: CASSLARGRSYNEQFF
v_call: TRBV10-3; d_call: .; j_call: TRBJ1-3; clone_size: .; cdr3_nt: TGTGCCATCTTAAACCACGGAAACACCATATATTTT; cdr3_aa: CAILNHGNTIYF
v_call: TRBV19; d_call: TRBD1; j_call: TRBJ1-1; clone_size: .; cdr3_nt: TGTGCCAGTAGTATGCCTCGACAGGGCCTGAACACTGAAGCTTTCTTT; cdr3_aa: CASSMPRQGLNTEAFF
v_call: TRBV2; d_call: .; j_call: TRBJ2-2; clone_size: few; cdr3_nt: TGTGCCAGCAGCCGGGACTCAATGGGGACCGGGGAGCTGTTTTTT; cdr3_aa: CASSRDSMGTGELFF
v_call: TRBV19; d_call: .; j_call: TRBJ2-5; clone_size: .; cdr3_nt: TGTGCCAGTAGTAACCTCCATGCTGAGGTCGGGGAGACCCAGTACTTC; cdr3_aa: CASSNLHAEVGETQYF
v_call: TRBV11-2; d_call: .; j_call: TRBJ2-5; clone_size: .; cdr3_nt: TGTGCCAGCAGCTTAAGACAGCGGGAGACCCAGTACTTC; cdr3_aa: CASSLRQRETQYF
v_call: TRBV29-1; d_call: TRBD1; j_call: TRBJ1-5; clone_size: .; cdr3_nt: TGCAGCGTTATAGATCCGGGACAGGGATACAATCAGCCCCAGCATTTT; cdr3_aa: CSVIDPGQGYNQPQHF
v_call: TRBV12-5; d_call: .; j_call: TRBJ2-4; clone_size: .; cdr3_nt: TGTGCTAGTGGTAAAGGGTCCGGGGGCATAGCCAAAAACATTCAGTACTTC; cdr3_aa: CASGKGSGGIAKNIQYF
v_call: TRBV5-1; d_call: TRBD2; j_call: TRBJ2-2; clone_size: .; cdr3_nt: TGCGCCAGCAGCTCGGGAGCGGGGCCGGTCGCCGGGGAGCTGTTTTTT; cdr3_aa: CASSSGAGPVAGELFF
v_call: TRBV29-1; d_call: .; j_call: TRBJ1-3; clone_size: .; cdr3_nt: TGCAGCGTTGAGAACCCCTCTGGAAACACCATATATTTT; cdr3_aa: CSVENPSGNTIYF
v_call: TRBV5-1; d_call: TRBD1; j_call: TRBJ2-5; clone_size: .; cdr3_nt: TGCGCCAGCAGCTTGGACCGGACAGGGATAGAGACCCAGTACTTC; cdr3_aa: CASSLDRTGIETQYF
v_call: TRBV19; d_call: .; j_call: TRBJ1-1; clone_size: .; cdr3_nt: TGTGCCAGTAGTATAGTCCCACAGGTAGGTAGCGGTCCTGAAGCTTTCTTT; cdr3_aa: CASSIVPQVGSGPEAFF
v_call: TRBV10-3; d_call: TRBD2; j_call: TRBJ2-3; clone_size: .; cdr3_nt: TGTGCCATCAGTCTAGCGGGAGCCGAAGATACGCAGTATTTT; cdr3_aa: CAISLAGAEDTQYF
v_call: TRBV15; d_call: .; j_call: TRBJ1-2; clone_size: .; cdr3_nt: TGTGCCACCAGCAGAAACCGGGACTCCTATGGCTACACCTTC; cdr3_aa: CATSRNRDSYGYTF
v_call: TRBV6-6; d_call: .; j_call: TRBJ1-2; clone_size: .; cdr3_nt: TGTGCCAGCAGTTACTCCGACGCAAATATTGGCTACACCTTC; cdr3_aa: CASSYSDANIGYTF
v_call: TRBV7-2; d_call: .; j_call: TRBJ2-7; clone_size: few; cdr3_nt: TGTGCCAGCAGCTTAGGGCCAACAACCTACGAGCAGTACTTC; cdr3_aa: CASSLGPTTYEQYF
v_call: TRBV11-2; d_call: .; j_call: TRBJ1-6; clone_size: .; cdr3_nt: TGTGCCAGCAGCGTACAAGCCAGCAAGAATTCACCCCTCCACTTT; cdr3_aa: CASSVQASKNSPLHF
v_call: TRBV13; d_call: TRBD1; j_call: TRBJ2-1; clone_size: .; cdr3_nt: TGTGCCAGCAGCGCCGGACAGGGGACCTACAATGAGCAGTTCTTC; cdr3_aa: CASSAGQGTYNEQFF
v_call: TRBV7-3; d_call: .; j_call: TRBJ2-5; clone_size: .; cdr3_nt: TGTGCCAGCAGCTCTTTCCAAGAGACCCAGTACTTC; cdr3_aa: CASSSFQETQYF
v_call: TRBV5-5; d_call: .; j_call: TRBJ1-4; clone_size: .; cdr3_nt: TGTGCCAGCAGCTTGAGCAGGGGTGAAAAACTGTTTTTT; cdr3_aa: CASSLSRGEKLFF
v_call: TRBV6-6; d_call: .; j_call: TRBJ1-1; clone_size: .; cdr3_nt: TGTGCCAGCAGTTACCAGGAACTGAACACTGAAGCTTTCTTT; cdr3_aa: CASSYQELNTEAFF